This passage covers 29 T cell receptor beta chains from one sample sequenced in a study of OX40 agonist ivuxolimab in advanced cancers. Some clones are missing from TCRdb's copy, which holds only in-frame ones; the method was immunoSEQ multiplex PCR. The repertoire holds roughly 27,000 clones, 85% seen once, with around 50% in the top ten. The starting material was CD4+ or CD8+ T cells sorted from blood, obtained in a trial of the OX40 agonist ivuxolimab. All receptors come from an adult with an advanced solid tumor such as melanoma, head and neck, liver or kidney cancer.

V gene TRBV4-1 combines with J gene TRBJ1-1; D perhaps matches TRBD1 (5 bases). V was shortened by 1 base and J by 0 bases, with 9 bases between the two germline ends. This CDR3 has 15 amino acids. The germline V gene has CDR1 MGHRA and CDR2 YSYEKL. In DNA, the CDR3 is TGCGCCAGCAGCCAAGCCGGGGGTATGAACACTGAAGCTTTCTTT. Residues: CASSQAGGMNTEAFF.

The chain is built from TRBV28 and TRBJ1-2; maybe TRBD1 (5 bases). The CDR3 runs 16 residues. In germline, CDR1 is MDHEN, CDR2 SYDVKM. Trimming cost V 7 bases and J 4 bases, with 22 bases left between them. CDR3 in amino acids: CASNSRTEGVSYGYTF. CDR3 in DNA: TGTGCCAGCAACTCCCGAACGGAAGGGGTGTCCTATGGCTACACCTTC.

The V gene is TRBV6-6, the J gene TRBJ1-1; TRBD1 matches at 8 bases. Germline V gives CDR1 MNHNY, CDR2 SVGAGI (reference sequence). This CDR3 contains 13 residues. V lost 5 bases and J lost 5; bases outside the gene matches: 4. The CDR3 region is CASSPTGGTEAFF. DNA for the CDR3: TGTGCCAGCAGTCCCACAGGGGGGACTGAAGCTTTCTTT.

The chain is built from TRBV4-3 and TRBJ2-5; TRBD1 aligns across 7 bases. With 0 bases clipped from V and 3 bases from J, the junction kept 4 bases outside the gene matches. CDR3 length equals 15 residues. Germline assignment: CDR1 LGHNA and CDR2 YSLEER. The DNA for the CDR3 is TGCGCCAGCAGCCAAGATTTCACAGGGGAAGAGACCCAGTACTTC. Protein: CASSQDFTGEETQYF.

The rearrangement links TRBV7-9 to TRBJ2-3; D remains unclear. In germline, CDR1 is SEHNR, CDR2 FQNEAQ (reference sequence). The CDR3 sequence is 13 residues long. Trimming removed 5 bases at V and 4 bases at J, with 10 bases between. CDR3 sequence reads: CASSPESADTQYF. In DNA, the CDR3 is TGTGCCAGCAGCCCAGAGAGCGCAGATACGCAGTATTTT.

V gene TRBV6-1 combines with J gene TRBJ1-5; perhaps TRBD1 as D (5 bases). Trimming took 5 bases from V and 0 from J, leaving 11 bases between them. CDR3 length: 15 amino acids. The germline gives CDR1 MNHNS, CDR2 SASEGT. CDR3 sequence reads: CASSSFGGSNQPQHF. For the CDR3, the DNA is TGTGCCAGCAGTTCCTTTGGGGGTAGCAATCAGCCCCAGCATTTT.

This clone was seen just once. This rearrangement joins TRBV4-1 to TRBJ1-4; 7 bases are shared with TRBD1. This CDR3 has 16 residues. CDR1 MGHRA and CDR2 YSYEKL come from the germline V gene. The junction had 7 bases not matched to a gene; V was cut back by 1 base and J by 5 bases. The CDR3 spells CASSQGGQARNEKLFF. The CDR3 DNA reads as TGCGCCAGCAGCCAAGGCGGACAGGCCCGGAATGAAAAACTGTTTTTT.

V usage is TRBV7-6 and J usage is TRBJ1-1; TRBD1 is a possible D gene (6 bases). CDR3 size: 14 residues. The germline V gene has CDR1 SGHVS and CDR2 FNYEAQ. V lost 2 bases, J lost 3 bases, and 10 bases lay in between. The CDR3 DNA reads as TGTGCCAGCAGCTTAAATTACAGGGACACTGAAGCTTTCTTT. Its protein product is CASSLNYRDTEAFF. The full variable domain, rest sourced from reference TRBV7-6 and TRBJ1-1, is GAGVSQSPRYKVTKRGQDVALRCDPISGHVSLYWYRQALGQGPEFLTYFNYEAQQDKSGLPNDRFSAERPEGSISTLTIQRTEQRDSAMYRCASSLNYRDTEAFFGQGTRLTVV.

The chain carries TRBV5-5 and TRBJ2-7; D could derive from TRBD1 or TRBD2 (5 bases each). Trimming shortened V by 4 bases and J by 3 bases, and 14 bases separated the two germline ends. Germline CDR1 is SGHKS and CDR2 is YYEKEE (reference sequence). The CDR3 is made up of 14 amino acids. The CDR3 DNA sequence: TGTGCCAGCAGCCCCCCTGGGGGTGACTACGAGCAGTACTTC. This codes for CASSPPGGDYEQYF.

V is TRBV18 and J is TRBJ2-7, with D unclear. Germline V gene data show CDR1 as KGHSH and CDR2 as LQKENI. The V end was cut by 3 bases, the J end by 0 bases, with 6 bases between. CDR3 size: 13 residues. The CDR3 loop is CASSPSASYEQYF. The DNA of the CDR3 is TGTGCCAGCTCACCTTCCGCCTCCTACGAGCAGTACTTC.

The gene calls are TRBV28 and TRBJ1-2, with 7 bases matching TRBD1. Germline V gene sequence: CDR1 MDHEN, CDR2 SYDVKM. V was pared by 6 bases and J by 6 bases, with 13 bases of the junction left unmatched. CDR3 size: 15 residues. The CDR3 here is CASRPFGRGADGYTF. The CDR3 DNA follows: TGTGCCAGCAGACCATTCGGCAGGGGGGCGGATGGCTACACCTTC.

The rearrangement joins TRBV7-8 to TRBJ2-1, with D possibly matching TRBD1 (6 bases). CDR1 SGHVS and CDR2 FQNEAQ come from the germline V gene. V lost 1 base, J lost 6 bases, and 7 bases lay in between. The CDR3 is made up of 13 amino acids. The CDR3, as DNA: TGTGCCAGCAGCTTAGACAGGGTCAATGAGCAGTTCTTC. Residues: CASSLDRVNEQFF.

The V gene is TRBV5-6, the J gene TRBJ2-5, with D unresolved. CDR1 SGHDT and CDR2 YYEEEE come from the germline V gene. The CDR3 has 15 residues. V lost 4 bases, J lost 2 bases, and 15 bases lay in between. Written as DNA, the CDR3 is TGTGCCAGCAGCCATATACAGAGCATTCAAGAGACCCAGTACTTC. It yields the protein CASSHIQSIQETQYF.

V gene TRBV7-9 combines with J gene TRBJ1-5, with D perhaps matching TRBD1 (5 bases). Germline CDR1 reads SEHNR; CDR2 reads FQNEAQ (reference sequence). Trimming stripped 5 bases from V and 8 bases from J, with 16 bases between. CDR3 size: 14 residues. In DNA form, the CDR3 reads TGTGCCAGCAGCAAAGGGGCAGGGTCTGAGCCCCAGCATTTT. This sequence encodes CASSKGAGSEPQHF.

The CDR3 sequence is CASSPPGVKIGTQYF. The CDR3, as DNA: TGTGCCAGCAGCCCGCCCGGGGTCAAAATAGGGACCCAGTACTTC. The V and J genes are TRBV11-2 and TRBJ2-5, with D tentatively TRBD2 (5 bases). Trimming took off 5 bases at V and 7 bases at J, with 20 bases between the two ends. The CDR3 is 15 residues long. Germline V CDR1 and CDR2: SGHAT, FQNNGV.

The chain is built from TRBV6-1 and TRBJ2-1; D possibly corresponds to TRBD2 (5 bases). CDR1 and CDR2 from the germline V gene are MNHNS and SASEGT. The CDR3 is 13 residues long. Trimming took off 5 bases at V and 4 bases at J, with 9 bases between the two ends. Here the CDR3 DNA reads TGTGCCAGCAGTTTCCCGGGGTACAATGAGCAGTTCTTC. Translation: CASSFPGYNEQFF.

J is TRBJ1-1 and V is TRBV5-1, with TRBD1 as a possible D gene (5 bases). Deletions cut 0 bases from V and 4 bases from J, with 10 bases between. Germline V gene data show CDR1 as SGHRS and CDR2 as YFSETQ. The CDR3 is 14 residues long. Here the CDR3 reads CASSLGTGGTEAFF. CDR3 bases: TGCGCCAGCAGCTTGGGGACCGGGGGCACTGAAGCTTTCTTT.

The chain couples TRBV9 to TRBJ1-2; TRBD1 might be the D (5 bases). Looked up from germline, CDR1 is SGDLS and CDR2 is YYNGEE. The CDR3 sequence is 14 residues long. Trimming pared 3 bases from V and 7 bases from J, leaving 16 bases between. The CDR3 DNA follows: TGTGCCAGCAGCGCCTATGGGGGAGGGGCTGGCTACACCTTC. Its protein is CASSAYGGGAGYTF.

This chain links TRBV6-1 with TRBJ2-7, with 12 nucleotides matching TRBD2. CDR1 and CDR2 from the germline V gene are MNHNS and SASEGT. CDR3 length equals 15 residues. The J segment lost 0 bases and the V segment lost 6 bases, leaving 3 bases of the junction unmatched. CDR3 region: CASRALAGGSYEQYF. CDR3 coding DNA: TGTGCCAGCAGAGCACTAGCGGGGGGCTCCTACGAGCAGTACTTC.

In nucleotides, the CDR3 is TGTGCCAGCAGCTTAGGAGGGCCCTACGAGCAGTACTTC. It is translated as CASSLGGPYEQYF. V usage is TRBV7-9 and J usage is TRBJ2-7; weak D call: TRBD2 (5 bases). Deletions cut 1 base from V and 2 bases from J, with 6 bases between. CDR1 and CDR2 from the germline V gene are SEHNR and FQNEAQ (reference sequence). There are 13 residues in the CDR3.

This rearrangement joins TRBV5-6 to TRBJ2-7, with D possibly TRBD1 on 5 matching bases. In germline, CDR1 is SGHDT, CDR2 YYEEEE. With 1 base removed from V and 4 bases from J, the gap between germline ends came to 12 bases. The CDR3 runs 14 residues. As DNA, the CDR3 is TGTGCCAGCAGCTTGTCAGTCAGGGATTACGAGCAGTACTTC. Translation: CASSLSVRDYEQYF. The full variable domain, completed using reference TRBV5-6 and TRBJ2-7, is DAGVTQSPTHLIKTRGQQVTLRCSPKSGHDTVSWYQQALGQGPQFIFQYYEEEERQRGNFPDRFSGHQFPNYSSELNVNALLLGDSALYLCASSLSVRDYEQYFGPGTRLTVT.

J is TRBJ1-1 and V is TRBV7-3, with D uncertain. Trimming removed 2 bases at V and 11 bases at J, with 18 bases between. Looked up from germline, CDR1 is SGHTA and CDR2 is FQGTGA. The CDR3 spans 14 residues. In nucleotides, the CDR3 is TGTGCCAGCAGCTTACAGGCCGGCGGCGCTGGGGCTTTCTTT. This codes for CASSLQAGGAGAFF.

The chain is built from TRBV6-5 and TRBJ1-2; D uncertain. V was clipped by 0 bases and J by 6 bases, with 8 bases between them. Germline loops: CDR1 MNHEY, CDR2 SVGAGI. This CDR3 contains 13 residues. As DNA, the CDR3 is TGTGCCAGCAGTTACTCGACTGAAAATGGCTACACCTTC. It codes for CASSYSTENGYTF.

V is TRBV2 and J is TRBJ2-3, with 7 bases aligning to TRBD1. There are 13 residues in the CDR3. With 11 bases clipped from V and 2 bases from J, the junction kept 7 bases outside the gene matches. CDR1 SNHLY and CDR2 FYNNEI come from the germline V gene. The CDR3 loop reads CASRDRATDTQYF. CDR3 DNA sequence: TGTGCCTCCCGGGACAGAGCCACAGATACGCAGTATTTT.

This chain connects TRBV27 to TRBJ1-2, with no clear D. The CDR3 totals 17 residues. Germline CDR1 and CDR2: MNHEY and SMNVEV (reference sequence). V gave up 2 bases and J gave up 5 bases, with 21 bases separating them. In nucleotides, the CDR3 is TGTGCCAGCAGTTTAATCGGTCAGGCTCCTAGAAAATATGGCTACACCTTC. Its protein product is CASSLIGQAPRKYGYTF.

The CDR3 sequence: CASRVLPGTNNEQFF. CDR3 bases: TGTGCCAGCAGGGTACTGCCCGGGACTAACAATGAGCAGTTCTTC. This chain links TRBV6-6 with TRBJ2-1; TRBD2 matches at 7 bases. The J segment lost 5 bases and the V segment lost 6 bases, leaving 10 bases of the junction unmatched. Per the germline V gene, CDR1 is MNHNY and CDR2 is SVGAGI (reference sequence). The CDR3 totals 15 residues.

The V call is TRBV7-9, the J call TRBJ2-7; D is ambiguous. Trimming shortened V by 0 bases and J by 5 bases, and 5 bases separated the two germline ends. Looked up from germline, CDR1 is SEHNR and CDR2 is FQNEAQ (reference sequence). The CDR3 spans 12 residues. CDR3 sequence reads: CASSLAAHEQYF. CDR3 nucleotides: TGTGCCAGCAGCTTAGCGGCACACGAGCAGTACTTC.

V gene TRBV4-2 combines with J gene TRBJ1-2; D not resolved. Germline-derived CDR1 and CDR2 are LGHNA and YNFKEQ. The length of the CDR3 is 16 residues. Trimming cost V 0 bases and J 4 bases, with 15 bases left between them. The CDR3, as DNA: TGTGCCAGCAGCCAAGATAAAGACCTCCTCGGCTATGGCTACACCTTC. Translating gives CASSQDKDLLGYGYTF.

The chain employs TRBV28 and TRBJ2-7; possibly TRBD2 for D (6 bases). Germline V gene data show CDR1 as MDHEN and CDR2 as SYDVKM. Between the trimmed V and J ends, which lost 6 bases and 1 base, there was a span of 7 bases. The CDR3 is 12 residues long. The CDR3 coding sequence is TGTGCCAGCAGGCGGGAATCCTACGAGCAGTACTTC. Translated: CASRRESYEQYF.